The T cell receptor (beta chain) described here comes from a study of cytomegalovirus exposure and HLA in healthy donors. Study background: Most donors, 81% of roughly 400 genotyped, fell in the Caucasian-associated ancestry cluster.

This clone was counted between two and nine times. Its antigen is currently unknown. Study outcomes and limitations: Common viral pathogens seemed to be connected with several of the most significant clusters, according to a later analysis. The study found most TCR sequences rare, yet found some public TCRs in many donors. Among CMV-associated TCR beta chains, most appeared HLA-restricted in a later analysis.

Germline lookup yields CDR1 LNHDA and CDR2 SQIVND (reference sequence). The V segment lost 6 bases and the J segment 4 bases; nucleotides outside the gene matches: 9. This CDR3 region has 15 residues. This PCR relied on a set of 60 Vbeta primers and 13 Jbeta primers. The table came from immunoSEQ multiplex PCR; TCRdb's copy has only in-frame clones and leaves some out. The sample records some 200,000 clones, roughly 9.5% being singletons. This sequence joins TRBV19 and TRBJ1-5; 7 positions agree with TRBD1. The receptor's source is a woman aged 25 to 39 in good health and CMV-seropositive. The sequenced sample was PBMCs. CDR3 sequence: CASSLTGNGNQPQHF. The CDR3 coding sequence is TGTGCCAGTAGCCTGACAGGGAACGGAAATCAGCCCCAGCATTTT.